This T cell receptor (beta chain) was documented in a study of early T cells in non-severe SARS-CoV-2 infection. Points from the study as a whole: VDJdb matches were skewed toward anti-spike CD8 T cell responses.

Looked up from germline, CDR1 is SQVTM and CDR2 is ANQGSEA. The CDR3 length is 16 residues. The V end lost 3 bases, the J end lost 2 bases, and 19 bases lay between the germline ends. This clonotype was recorded many times. The antigen is unknown. Individual cDNA molecules each received unique molecular identifiers attached to them. TCRdb re-analysed the 5' RACE reads in MiXCR, keeping a single row per CDR3 protein. The sample includes over 25,000 distinct CDR3 sequences, around 7% of them seen just once. This clonotype was sampled from an adult who was a healthcare worker with PCR-confirmed SARS-CoV-2 infection or an uninfected control (not recorded which). Material for sequencing was whole blood. The V gene is TRBV29-1, the J gene TRBJ1-1, with D unclear. CDR3 sequence: CSVDSFVFAGNTEAFF. The CDR3 nucleotides are TGCAGCGTTGACTCCTTTGTTTTCGCTGGAAACACTGAAGCTTTCTTT.